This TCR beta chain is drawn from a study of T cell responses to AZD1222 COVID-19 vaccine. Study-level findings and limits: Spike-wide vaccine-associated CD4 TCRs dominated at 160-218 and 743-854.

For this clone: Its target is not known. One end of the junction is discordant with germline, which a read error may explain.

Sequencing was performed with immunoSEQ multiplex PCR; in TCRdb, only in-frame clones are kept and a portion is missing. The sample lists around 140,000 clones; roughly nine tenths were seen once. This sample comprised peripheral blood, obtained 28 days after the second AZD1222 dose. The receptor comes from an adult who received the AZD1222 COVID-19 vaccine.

This CDR3 is CASSLAIGVQGTQYF. The CDR3 region has the DNA TGTGCCAGCAGCTTAGCTATCGGTGTCCAAGGGACCCAGTACTTC. The chain uses TRBV7-2 and TRBJ2-5; D gene ambiguous. The CDR3 runs 15 residues. CDR1 is SGHTA, CDR2 FQGNSA, per germline.